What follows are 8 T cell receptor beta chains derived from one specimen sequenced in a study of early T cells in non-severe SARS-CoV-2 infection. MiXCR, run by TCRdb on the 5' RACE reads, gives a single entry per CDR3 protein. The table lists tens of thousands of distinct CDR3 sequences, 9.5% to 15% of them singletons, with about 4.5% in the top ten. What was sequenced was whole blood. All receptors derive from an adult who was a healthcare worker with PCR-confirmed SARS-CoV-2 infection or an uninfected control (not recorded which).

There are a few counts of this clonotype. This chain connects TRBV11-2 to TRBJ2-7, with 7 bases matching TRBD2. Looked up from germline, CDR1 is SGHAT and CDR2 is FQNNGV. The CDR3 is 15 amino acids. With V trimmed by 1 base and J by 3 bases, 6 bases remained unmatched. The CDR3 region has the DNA TGTGCCAGCAGCTTAGTTCCTAGCGGAGGCTACGAGCAGTACTTC. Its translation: CASSLVPSGGYEQYF. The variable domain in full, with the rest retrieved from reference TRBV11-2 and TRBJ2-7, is EAGVAQSPRYKIIEKRQSVAFWCNPISGHATLYWYQQILGQGPKLLIQFQNNGVVDDSQLPKDRFSAERLKGVDSTLKIQPAKLEDSAVYLCASSLVPSGGYEQYFGPGTRLTVT.

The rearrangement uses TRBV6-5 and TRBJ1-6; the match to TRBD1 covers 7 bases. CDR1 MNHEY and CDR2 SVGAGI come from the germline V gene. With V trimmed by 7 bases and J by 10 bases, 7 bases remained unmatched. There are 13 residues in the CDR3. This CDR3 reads CASTSGGGSPLHF. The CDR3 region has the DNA TGTGCCAGCACCTCAGGGGGGGGCTCACCCCTCCACTTT.

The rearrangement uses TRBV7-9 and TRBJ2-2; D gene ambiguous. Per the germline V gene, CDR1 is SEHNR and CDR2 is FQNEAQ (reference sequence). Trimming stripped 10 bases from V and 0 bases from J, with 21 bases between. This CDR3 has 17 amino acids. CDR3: CATPRAPYTANTGELFF. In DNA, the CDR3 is TGTGCCACCCCCCGCGCACCTTACACGGCGAACACCGGGGAGCTGTTTTTT.

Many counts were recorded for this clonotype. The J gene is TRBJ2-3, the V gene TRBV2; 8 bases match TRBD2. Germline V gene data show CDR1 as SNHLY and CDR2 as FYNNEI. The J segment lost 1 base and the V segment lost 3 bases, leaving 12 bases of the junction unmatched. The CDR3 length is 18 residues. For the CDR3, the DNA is TGTGCCAGCAGTGATTTAGGCGGGGGGCCGCCGGGCACAGATACGCAGTATTTT. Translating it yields CASSDLGGGPPGTDTQYF.

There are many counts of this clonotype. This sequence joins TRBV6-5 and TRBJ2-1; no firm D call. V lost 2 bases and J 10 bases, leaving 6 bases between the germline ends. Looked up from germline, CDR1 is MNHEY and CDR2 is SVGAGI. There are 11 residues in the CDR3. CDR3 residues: CASSYRREQFF. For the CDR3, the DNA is TGTGCCAGCAGTTACAGACGGGAGCAGTTCTTC.

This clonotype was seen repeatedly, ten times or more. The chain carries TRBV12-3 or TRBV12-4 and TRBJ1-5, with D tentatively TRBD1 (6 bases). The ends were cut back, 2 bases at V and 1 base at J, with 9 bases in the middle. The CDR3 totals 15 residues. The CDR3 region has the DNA TGTGCCAGCAGTTTATCAGGGGTAAGCAATCAGCCCCAGCATTTT. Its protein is CASSLSGVSNQPQHF.

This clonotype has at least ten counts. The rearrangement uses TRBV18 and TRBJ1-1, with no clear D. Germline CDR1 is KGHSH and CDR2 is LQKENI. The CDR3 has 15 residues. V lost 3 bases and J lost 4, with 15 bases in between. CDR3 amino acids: CASSPWTGTGTEAFF. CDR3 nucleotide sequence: TGTGCCAGCTCACCCTGGACGGGAACGGGCACTGAAGCTTTCTTT.

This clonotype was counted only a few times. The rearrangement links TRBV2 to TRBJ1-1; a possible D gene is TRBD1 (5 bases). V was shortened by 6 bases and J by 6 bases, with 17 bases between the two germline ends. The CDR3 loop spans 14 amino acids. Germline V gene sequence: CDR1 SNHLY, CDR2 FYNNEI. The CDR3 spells CASREQVSVSEAFF. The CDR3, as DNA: TGTGCCAGCAGAGAACAGGTATCTGTATCTGAAGCTTTCTTT.